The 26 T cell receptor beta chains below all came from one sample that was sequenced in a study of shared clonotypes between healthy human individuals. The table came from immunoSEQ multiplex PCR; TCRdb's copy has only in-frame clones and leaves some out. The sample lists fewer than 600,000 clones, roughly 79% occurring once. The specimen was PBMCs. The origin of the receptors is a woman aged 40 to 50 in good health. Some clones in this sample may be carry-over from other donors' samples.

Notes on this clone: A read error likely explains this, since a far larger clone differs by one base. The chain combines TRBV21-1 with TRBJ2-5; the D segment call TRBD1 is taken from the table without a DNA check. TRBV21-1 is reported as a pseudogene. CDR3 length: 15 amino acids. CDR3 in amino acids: CTRWDRGSGGETQYF. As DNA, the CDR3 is TGTACCAGGTGGGACAGGGGGTCGGGAGGGGAGACCCAGTACTTC.

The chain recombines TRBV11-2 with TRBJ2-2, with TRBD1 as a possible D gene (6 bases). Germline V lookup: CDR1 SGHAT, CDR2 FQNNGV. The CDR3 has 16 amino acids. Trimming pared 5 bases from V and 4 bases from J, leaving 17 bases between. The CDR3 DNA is TGTGCCAGCAGCCAATGGTCAGGGGCGATCACCGGGGAGCTGTTTTTT. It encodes CASSQWSGAITGELFF. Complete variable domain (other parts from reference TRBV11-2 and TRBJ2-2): EAGVAQSPRYKIIEKRQSVAFWCNPISGHATLYWYQQILGQGPKLLIQFQNNGVVDDSQLPKDRFSAERLKGVDSTLKIQPAKLEDSAVYLCASSQWSGAITGELFFGEGSRLTVL.

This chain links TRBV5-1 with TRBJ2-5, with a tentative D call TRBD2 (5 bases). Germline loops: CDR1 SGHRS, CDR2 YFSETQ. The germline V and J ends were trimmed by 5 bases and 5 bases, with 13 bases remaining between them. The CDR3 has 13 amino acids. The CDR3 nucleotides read TGCGCCAGCAGGGCGACTACAAGGGAGACCCAGTACTTC. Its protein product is CASRATTRETQYF.

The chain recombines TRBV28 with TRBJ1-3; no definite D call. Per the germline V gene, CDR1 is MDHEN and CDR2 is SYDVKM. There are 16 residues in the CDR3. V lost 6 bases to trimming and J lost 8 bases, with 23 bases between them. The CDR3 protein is CASRLRAPLPVDTIYF. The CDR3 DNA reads TGTGCCAGCAGACTGCGGGCTCCGCTCCCCGTGGACACCATATATTTT.

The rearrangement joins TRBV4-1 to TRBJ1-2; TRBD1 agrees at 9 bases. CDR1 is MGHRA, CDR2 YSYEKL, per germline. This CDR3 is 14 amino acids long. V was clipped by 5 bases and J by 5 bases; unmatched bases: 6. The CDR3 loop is CASSSRDREYGYTF. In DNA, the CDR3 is TGCGCCAGCAGCTCCCGGGACAGGGAATATGGCTACACCTTC.

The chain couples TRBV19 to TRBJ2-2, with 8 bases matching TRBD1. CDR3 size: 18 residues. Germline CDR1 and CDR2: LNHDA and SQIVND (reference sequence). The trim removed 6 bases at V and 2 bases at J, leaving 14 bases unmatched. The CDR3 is CASSPVTGVPKNTGELFF. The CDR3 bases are TGTGCCAGTAGCCCAGTGACAGGGGTGCCTAAAAACACCGGGGAGCTGTTTTTT.

The CDR3: CASLSRGGETQYF. CDR3 DNA: TGTGCCTCCCTTAGCCGAGGGGGGGAGACCCAGTACTTC. This chain connects TRBV30 to TRBJ2-5; perhaps D is TRBD1 or TRBD2 (6 bases each). The CDR3 length is 13 residues. V lost 7 bases and J lost 5, with 17 bases in between. The germline CDR1 and CDR2 sequences are GTSNPN and SVGIG (reference sequence).

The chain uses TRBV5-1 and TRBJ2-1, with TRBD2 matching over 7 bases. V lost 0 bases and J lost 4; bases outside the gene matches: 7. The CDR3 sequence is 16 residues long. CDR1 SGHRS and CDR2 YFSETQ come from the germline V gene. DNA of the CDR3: TGCGCCAGCAGCTTGGCCAGGGACTACCTATACAATGAGCAGTTCTTC. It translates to CASSLARDYLYNEQFF.

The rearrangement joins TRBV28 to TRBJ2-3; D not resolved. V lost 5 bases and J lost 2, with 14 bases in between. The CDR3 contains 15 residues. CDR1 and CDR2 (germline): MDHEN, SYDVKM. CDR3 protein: CASSTTGPYTDTQYF. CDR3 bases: TGTGCCAGCAGTACAACCGGGCCGTACACAGATACGCAGTATTTT.

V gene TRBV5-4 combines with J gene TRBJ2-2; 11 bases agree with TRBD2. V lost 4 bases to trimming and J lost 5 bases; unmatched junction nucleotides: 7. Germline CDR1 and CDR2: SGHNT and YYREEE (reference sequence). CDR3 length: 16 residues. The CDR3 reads CASSDSSGRLTGELFF. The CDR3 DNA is TGTGCCAGCAGCGATTCTAGCGGGAGGCTAACCGGGGAGCTGTTTTTT.

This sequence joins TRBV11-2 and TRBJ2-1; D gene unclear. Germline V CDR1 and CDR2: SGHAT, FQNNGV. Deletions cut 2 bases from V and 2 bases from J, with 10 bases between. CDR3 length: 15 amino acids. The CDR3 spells CASSLNPQAYNEQFF. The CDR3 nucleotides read TGTGCCAGCAGCTTAAACCCCCAGGCCTACAATGAGCAGTTCTTC.

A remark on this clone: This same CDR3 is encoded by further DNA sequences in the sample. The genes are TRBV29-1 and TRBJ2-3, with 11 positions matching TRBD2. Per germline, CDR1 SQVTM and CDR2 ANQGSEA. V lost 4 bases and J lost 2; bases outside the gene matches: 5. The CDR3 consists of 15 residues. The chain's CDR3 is CSVGGTSGSTDTQYF. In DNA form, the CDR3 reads TGCAGCGTTGGTGGGACTAGCGGTTCCACAGATACGCAGTATTTT.

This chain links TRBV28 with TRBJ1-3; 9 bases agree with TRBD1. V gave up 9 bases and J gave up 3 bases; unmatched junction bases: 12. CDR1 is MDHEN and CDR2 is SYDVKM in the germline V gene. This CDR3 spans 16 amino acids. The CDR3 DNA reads TGTGCCAGGAGTCCCGGGACAGGGTCATGTGGAAACACCATATATTTT. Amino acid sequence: CARSPGTGSCGNTIYF.

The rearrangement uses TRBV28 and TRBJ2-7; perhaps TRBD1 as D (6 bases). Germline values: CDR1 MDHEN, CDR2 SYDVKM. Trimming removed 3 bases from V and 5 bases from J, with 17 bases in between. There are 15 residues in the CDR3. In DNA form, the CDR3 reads TGTGCCAGCAGTTTCCCAACGACAGGTTCGAACGAGCAGTACTTC. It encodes CASSFPTTGSNEQYF.

This chain's CDR3 is CASSENAGYYEQYF. The CDR3 nucleotides read TGTGCCAGCAGTGAAAACGCAGGTTACTACGAGCAGTACTTC. The chain uses TRBV6-1 and TRBJ2-7, with unresolved D. The ends were cut back, 2 bases at V and 3 bases at J, with 11 bases in the middle. Germline V gives CDR1 MNHNS, CDR2 SASEGT. The CDR3 runs 14 residues.

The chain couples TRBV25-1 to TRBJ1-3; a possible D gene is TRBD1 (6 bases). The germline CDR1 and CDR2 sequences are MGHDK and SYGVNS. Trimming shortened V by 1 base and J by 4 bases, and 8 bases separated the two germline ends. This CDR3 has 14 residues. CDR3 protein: CASSEWGRGNTIYF. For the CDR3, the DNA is TGTGCCAGCAGTGAATGGGGGCGCGGAAACACCATATATTTT. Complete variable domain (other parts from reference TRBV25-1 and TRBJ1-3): EADIYQTPRYLVIGTGKKITLECSQTMGHDKMYWYQQDPGMELHLIHYSYGVNSTEKGDLSSESTVSRIRTEHFPLTLESARPSHTSQYLCASSEWGRGNTIYFGEGSWLTVV.

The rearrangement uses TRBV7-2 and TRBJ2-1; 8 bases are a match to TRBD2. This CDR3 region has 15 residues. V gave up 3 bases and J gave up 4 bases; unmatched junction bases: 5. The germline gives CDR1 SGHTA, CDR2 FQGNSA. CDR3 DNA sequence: TGTGCCAGCAGCTTCACTAGCGGTTCGTACAATGAGCAGTTCTTC. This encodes CASSFTSGSYNEQFF.

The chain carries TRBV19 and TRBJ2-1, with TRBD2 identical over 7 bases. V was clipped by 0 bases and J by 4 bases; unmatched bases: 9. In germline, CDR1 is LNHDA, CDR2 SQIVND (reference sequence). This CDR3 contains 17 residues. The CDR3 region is CASSIDRGGSGYNEQFF. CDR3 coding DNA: TGTGCCAGTAGTATAGATCGCGGCGGGAGTGGGTACAATGAGCAGTTCTTC.

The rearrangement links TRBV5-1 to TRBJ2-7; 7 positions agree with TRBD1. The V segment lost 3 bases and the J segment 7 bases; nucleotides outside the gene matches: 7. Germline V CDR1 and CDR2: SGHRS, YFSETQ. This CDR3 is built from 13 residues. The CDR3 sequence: CASSSQGLREQYF. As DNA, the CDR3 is TGCGCCAGCAGCTCACAGGGGTTGAGGGAGCAGTACTTC.

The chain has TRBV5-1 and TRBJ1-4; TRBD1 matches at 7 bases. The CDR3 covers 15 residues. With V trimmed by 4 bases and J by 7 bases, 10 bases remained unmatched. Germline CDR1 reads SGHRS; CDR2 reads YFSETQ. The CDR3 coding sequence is TGCGCCAGCAGCGACAACACAGGGGTTGGTGAAAAACTGTTTTTT. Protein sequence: CASSDNTGVGEKLFF.

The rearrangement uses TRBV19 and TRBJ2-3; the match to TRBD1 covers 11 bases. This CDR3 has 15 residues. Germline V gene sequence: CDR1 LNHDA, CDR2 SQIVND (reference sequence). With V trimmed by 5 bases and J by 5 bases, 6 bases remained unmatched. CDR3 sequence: CASSLGTGGGDTQYF. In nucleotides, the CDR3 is TGTGCCAGTAGTCTCGGGACAGGGGGGGGAGATACGCAGTATTTT.

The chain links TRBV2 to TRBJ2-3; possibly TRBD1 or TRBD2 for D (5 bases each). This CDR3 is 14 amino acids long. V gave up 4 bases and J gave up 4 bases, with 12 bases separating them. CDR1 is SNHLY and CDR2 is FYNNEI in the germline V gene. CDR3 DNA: TGTGCCAGCAGTGTGGCAGGGACGGCAGATACGCAGTATTTT. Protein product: CASSVAGTADTQYF.

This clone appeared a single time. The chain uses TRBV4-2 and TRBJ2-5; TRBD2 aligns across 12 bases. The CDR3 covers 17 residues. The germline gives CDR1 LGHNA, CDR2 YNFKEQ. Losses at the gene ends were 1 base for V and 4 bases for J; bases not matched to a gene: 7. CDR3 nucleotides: TGTGCCAGCAGCCAAGGAGGGGCTAGCGGGAGGGGAGAGACCCAGTACTTC. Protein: CASSQGGASGRGETQYF.

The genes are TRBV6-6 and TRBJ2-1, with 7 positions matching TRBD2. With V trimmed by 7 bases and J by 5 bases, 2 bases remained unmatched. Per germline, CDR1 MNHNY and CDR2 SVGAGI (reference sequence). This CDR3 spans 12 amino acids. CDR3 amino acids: CASNRGDNEQFF. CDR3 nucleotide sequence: TGTGCCAGCAATCGGGGGGACAATGAGCAGTTCTTC.

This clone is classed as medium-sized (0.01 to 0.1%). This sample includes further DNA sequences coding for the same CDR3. CDR3 sequence reads: CASSFSRANTGELFF. CDR3 coding DNA: TGTGCCAGCAGCTTTTCCAGAGCGAACACCGGGGAGCTGTTTTTT. V is TRBV5-4 and J is TRBJ2-2; no clear D. The CDR3 spans 15 residues. Trimming removed 2 bases at V and 0 bases at J, with 8 bases between. CDR1 SGHNT and CDR2 YYREEE come from the germline V gene (reference sequence).

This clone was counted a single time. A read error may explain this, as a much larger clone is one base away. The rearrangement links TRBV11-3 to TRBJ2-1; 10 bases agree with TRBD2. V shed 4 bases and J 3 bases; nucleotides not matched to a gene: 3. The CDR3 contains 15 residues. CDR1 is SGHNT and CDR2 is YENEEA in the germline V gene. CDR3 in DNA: TGTGCCAGCAGCTCCGGGACTAGCGACTACAATGAGCAGTTCTTC. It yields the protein CASSSGTSDYNEQFF.